These T cell receptor beta chains were read from a single sample in a study of cytomegalovirus exposure and HLA in healthy donors. TCRdb keeps only in-frame clones here, not all; method: immunoSEQ multiplex PCR. The sample carries about 180,000 clones, roughly 77% recorded once. Material for sequencing was PBMCs. The receptors originated from a woman in her thirties in good health and CMV-seropositive. The CDR3 runs from the conserved cysteine through the conserved F or W. The D gene is left open where the match is weak. The size entry is marked missing in some rows and otherwise reads once, few, many or a size class.

J gene	V gene	clone size	D gene	CDR3 protein	CDR3 DNA
TRBJ2-3	TRBV5-1	.	TRBD2	CASSPRGSGGSDTQYF	TGCGCCAGCAGCCCCCGGGGTAGCGGGGGCTCAGATACGCAGTATTTT
TRBJ2-5	TRBV2	.	.	CASSEAGARETQYF	TGTGCCAGCAGTGAAGCGGGGGCCCGGGAGACCCAGTACTTC
TRBJ2-3	TRBV10-3	once	.	CAISEGQGNTDTQYF	TGTGCCATCAGTGAGGGTCAGGGCAACACAGATACGCAGTATTTT
TRBJ1-4	TRBV5-4	.	TRBD1	CASSPRTGRGEKLFF	TGTGCCAGCAGCCCCCGGACAGGGAGGGGTGAAAAACTGTTTTTT
TRBJ1-1	TRBV4-1	.	.	CASSHPRVVGTEAFF	TGCGCCAGCAGCCATCCCCGGGTGGTAGGCACTGAAGCTTTCTTT
TRBJ2-5	TRBV9	.	TRBD1	CASSVGQGSGTQYF	TGTGCCAGCAGCGTAGGACAGGGATCGGGGACCCAGTACTTC
TRBJ2-7	TRBV27	.	TRBD1	CASSFGTGQEQYF	TGTGCCAGCAGTTTTGGGACGGGACAGGAGCAGTACTTC
TRBJ1-6	TRBV18	.	.	CASSRARGSPLHF	TGTGCCAGCTCCAGGGCGCGGGGTTCACCCCTCCACTTT
TRBJ1-1	TRBV7-2	.	TRBD1	CASSLGRGTGEAFF	TGTGCCAGCAGCTTAGGTAGAGGGACAGGTGAAGCTTTCTTT
TRBJ2-7	TRBV6-5	.	TRBD2	CASQRGSYEQYF	TGTGCCAGCCAGCGGGGCTCCTACGAGCAGTACTTC
TRBJ2-3	TRBV6-5	.	.	CASSLGTSTDTQYF	TGTGCCAGCAGTTTGGGGACTTCCACAGATACGCAGTATTTT
TRBJ1-4	TRBV2	.	TRBD1	CASSVRGRVNEKLFF	TGTGCCAGCAGTGTAAGGGGGCGGGTAAATGAAAAACTGTTTTTT
TRBJ2-7	TRBV28	.	.	CASTRNPRSGEQYF	TGTGCCAGCACTCGAAACCCCAGGTCGGGAGAGCAGTACTTC
TRBJ1-3	TRBV9	once	.	CASSVDPETKGTIYF	TGTGCCAGCAGCGTAGACCCAGAGACTAAAGGCACCATATATTTT
TRBJ2-7	TRBV7-6	.	TRBD1	CASSPRTGGTYEQYF	TGTGCCAGCAGCCCTCGGACAGGGGGCACCTACGAGCAGTACTTC
TRBJ1-3	TRBV7-9	.	.	CASSPPGLAGNTIYF	TGTGCCAGCAGCCCACCGGGACTGGCTGGAAACACCATATATTTT
TRBJ2-7	TRBV7-2	.	TRBD1	CASNRDSSYEQYF	TGTGCCAGTAATCGGGACAGCTCCTACGAGCAGTACTTC
TRBJ1-2	TRBV20-1	.	.	CSAAQGYGYTF	TGCAGTGCCGCACAGGGTTATGGCTACACCTTC
TRBJ1-5	TRBV28	.	.	CASCSGGAGNQPQHF	TGTGCCAGCTGCTCGGGGGGGGCGGGCAATCAGCCCCAGCATTTT
TRBJ1-4	TRBV28	.	.	CASSPTGATNEKLFF	TGTGCCAGCAGTCCGACAGGCGCAACTAATGAAAAACTGTTTTTT
TRBJ2-5	TRBV9	.	.	CASSVEAQMQETQYF	TGTGCCAGCAGCGTAGAGGCACAGATGCAAGAGACCCAGTACTTC
TRBJ2-2	TRBV6-5	.	.	CASSFSGSRMTGELFF	TGTGCCAGCAGTTTCAGCGGGTCCCGGATGACCGGGGAGCTGTTTTTT
TRBJ2-5	TRBV7-9	.	.	CASRPSRMETQYF	TGTGCCAGCAGGCCGTCTAGGATGGAGACCCAGTACTTC
TRBJ2-1	TRBV7-2	.	TRBD2	CASSPRTSGGARYNEQFF	TGTGCCAGCAGCCCGAGGACTAGCGGGGGGGCACGGTACAATGAGCAGTTCTTC
TRBJ1-1	TRBV6-6	once	.	CASRTGPNTEAFF	TGTGCCAGCAGGACAGGACCGAACACTGAAGCTTTCTTT
TRBJ2-1	TRBV7-9	.	TRBD1	CASSLDRGSYNEQFF	TGTGCCAGCAGCCTCGACAGGGGGTCCTACAATGAGCAGTTCTTC
TRBJ2-5	TRBV18	.	.	CASSPRQGRETQYF	TGTGCCAGCTCACCGCGGCAGGGGAGAGAGACCCAGTACTTC
TRBJ1-4	TRBV6-5	few	.	CASSSPSLSNEKLFF	TGTGCCAGCAGTTCCCCAAGCCTTTCTAATGAAAAACTGTTTTTT
TRBJ1-5	TRBV7-2	.	TRBD1	CASSSPDRGYNQPQHF	TGTGCCAGCAGCTCGCCGGACAGGGGTTACAATCAGCCCCAGCATTTT
TRBJ2-7	TRBV28	.	TRBD2	CASTAGDSYEQYF	TGTGCCAGCACGGCGGGGGACTCCTACGAGCAGTACTTC
TRBJ1-5	TRBV6-1	.	.	CASSHRNQPQHF	TGTGCCAGCAGCCACAGAAATCAGCCCCAGCATTTT
TRBJ1-6	TRBV9	once	TRBD1	CASSELGQGFSPLHF	TGTGCCAGCAGCGAGCTGGGACAGGGGTTTTCACCCCTCCACTTT
TRBJ1-1	TRBV6-1	.	TRBD1	CASCRDRGYEAFF	TGTGCCAGCTGCCGGGACAGAGGTTATGAAGCTTTCTTT
TRBJ2-7	TRBV4-3	once	.	CASSQEATSYEQYF	TGCGCCAGCAGCCAAGAAGCAACGAGCTACGAGCAGTACTTC
TRBJ1-5	TRBV6-1	.	TRBD1	CASSDQGASNQPQHF	TGTGCCAGCAGTGACCAGGGGGCTAGCAATCAGCCCCAGCATTTT
TRBJ1-5	TRBV6-5	once	.	CASRLQGIGDQPQHF	TGTGCCAGCAGGCTACAGGGAATTGGTGATCAGCCCCAGCATTTT
TRBJ2-5	TRBV2	.	.	CASSEARETQYF	TGTGCCAGCAGTGAAGCGCGAGAGACCCAGTACTTC
TRBJ1-2	TRBV25-1	.	.	CASSPIGLSNYGYTF	TGTGCCAGCAGCCCAATAGGACTCTCGAACTATGGCTACACCTTC
TRBJ2-3	TRBV19	.	TRBD2	CASSIVSSGGTDTQYF	TGTGCCAGTAGTATAGTGTCTAGCGGGGGCACAGATACGCAGTATTTT
TRBJ2-5	TRBV9	.	.	CASSGETQYF	TGTGCCAGCTCCGGAGAGACCCAGTACTTC
TRBJ2-5	TRBV10-2	few	.	CASSEGGETQYF	TGCGCCAGCAGTGAGGGGGGGGAGACCCAGTACTTC